The 26 T cell receptor beta chains in this list originate from one sample, sequenced in a study of OX40 agonist ivuxolimab in advanced cancers. Assay used: immunoSEQ multiplex PCR; TCRdb lists only in-frame clones, some missing. The sample includes approximately 120,000 clones, about nine tenths of them seen just once. The material was CD4+ or CD8+ T cells sorted from blood, obtained in a trial of the OX40 agonist ivuxolimab. These receptors were obtained from an adult with an advanced solid tumor such as melanoma, head and neck, liver or kidney cancer.

The chain uses TRBV2 and TRBJ2-3; D not certain. Germline values: CDR1 SNHLY, CDR2 FYNNEI. CDR3 length: 15 residues. The ends were cut back, 4 bases at V and 0 bases at J, with 11 bases in the middle. The DNA for the CDR3 is TGTGCCAGCAGTGTTGCAGAAACTAGCACAGATACGCAGTATTTT. This gives the protein CASSVAETSTDTQYF.

The chain is built from TRBV7-2 and TRBJ2-1; D possibly corresponds to TRBD1 (7 bases). This CDR3 contains 14 residues. Germline V gives CDR1 SGHTA, CDR2 FQGNSA. V shed 6 bases and J shed 5 bases, with 14 bases lying between them. CDR3 coding DNA: TGTGCCAGCAGGCTAGGGGGCGGGAACAATGAGCAGTTCTTC. This translates into CASRLGGGNNEQFF. The full variable domain, rest sourced from reference TRBV7-2 and TRBJ2-1, is GAGVSQSPSNKVTEKGKDVELRCDPISGHTALYWYRQSLGQGLEFLIYFQGNSAPDKSGLPSDRFSAERTGGSVSTLTIQRTQQEDSAVYLCASRLGGGNNEQFFGPGTRLTVL.

This clone was seen only once. The gene calls are TRBV5-6 and TRBJ2-2; 12 bases align to TRBD2. V was clipped by 3 bases and J by 7 bases; unmatched bases: 10. CDR1 is SGHDT, CDR2 YYEEEE, per germline. The CDR3 spans 17 residues. CDR3 nucleotides: TGTGCCAGCAGCTCATATACGACTAGCGGGAGCGGCGGGGAGCTGTTTTTT. Its protein product is CASSSYTTSGSGGELFF. Together with reference TRBV5-6 and TRBJ2-2, the CDR3 gives the full variable domain: DAGVTQSPTHLIKTRGQQVTLRCSPKSGHDTVSWYQQALGQGPQFIFQYYEEEERQRGNFPDRFSGHQFPNYSSELNVNALLLGDSALYLCASSSYTTSGSGGELFFGEGSRLTVL.

The rearrangement links TRBV18 to TRBJ2-2; the D is unclear. Trimming removed 4 bases at V and 7 bases at J, with 7 bases between. Per the germline V gene, CDR1 is KGHSH and CDR2 is LQKENI. The CDR3 sequence is 12 residues long. Here the CDR3 reads CASSQDVGELFF. The CDR3, as DNA: TGTGCCAGCTCACAGGACGTCGGGGAGCTGTTTTTT.

The V and J genes are TRBV5-6 and TRBJ1-1; D gene unclear. V lost 2 bases, J lost 7 bases, and 12 bases lay in between. This CDR3 has 13 amino acids. CDR1 and CDR2 (germline): SGHDT, YYEEEE. CDR3 residues: CASSFGPNGEAFF. The CDR3 bases are TGTGCCAGCAGCTTTGGCCCAAACGGTGAAGCTTTCTTT.

A single count supports this clone. The rearrangement joins TRBV28 to TRBJ1-1; 7 bases align to TRBD1. Germline V CDR1 and CDR2: MDHEN, SYDVKM. The CDR3 is made up of 13 amino acids. With 9 bases clipped from V and 4 bases from J, the junction kept 8 bases outside the gene matches. In nucleotides, the CDR3 is TGTGCCAGTATGACAGGGTCAAGCACTGAAGCTTTCTTT. This translates into CASMTGSSTEAFF. The variable domain in full, with the rest retrieved from reference TRBV28 and TRBJ1-1, is DVKVTQSSRYLVKRTGEKVFLECVQDMDHENMFWYRQDPGLGLRLIYFSYDVKMKEKGDIPEGYSVSREKKERFSLILESASTNQTSMYLCASMTGSSTEAFFGQGTRLTVV.

The chain uses TRBV9 and TRBJ2-1, with D unclear. There are 10 residues in the CDR3. Germline loops: CDR1 SGDLS, CDR2 YYNGEE. V was trimmed by 7 bases and J by 5 bases, leaving 4 bases between them. In DNA, the CDR3 is TGTGCCAGCGGGAACAATGAGCAGTTCTTC. Amino acids: CASGNNEQFF.

This sequence joins TRBV14 and TRBJ2-1; 9 positions agree with TRBD2. V shed 0 bases, J shed 2 bases, and the junction held 14 bases outside the gene matches. This CDR3 comprises 20 residues. Per the germline V gene, CDR1 is SGHDN and CDR2 is FVKESK. CDR3 DNA sequence: TGTGCCAGCAGCCAAGAAGCCTGGGCGGGAGGGCCACCAGCCTACAATGAGCAGTTCTTC. It specifies CASSQEAWAGGPPAYNEQFF.

This clone appeared a few times. The chain combines TRBV28 with TRBJ1-1; D is unresolved. The germline V and J ends were trimmed by 6 bases and 9 bases, with 17 bases remaining between them. Looked up from germline, CDR1 is MDHEN and CDR2 is SYDVKM. The CDR3 covers 13 residues. CDR3 amino acids: CASSSTDPPQAFF. CDR3 nucleotide sequence: TGTGCCAGCAGCTCGACGGACCCACCCCAAGCTTTCTTT.

CDR3 in amino acids: CATSRGSGLTQETQYF. In DNA form, the CDR3 reads TGTGCCACCAGCAGAGGGTCGGGTCTAACCCAAGAGACCCAGTACTTC. This chain uses TRBV15 with TRBJ2-5; D call uncertain. Trimming took 1 base from V and 1 from J, leaving 13 bases between them. The CDR3 loop spans 16 amino acids. The germline gives CDR1 LNHNV, CDR2 YYDKDF (reference sequence). The full variable domain, rest sourced from reference TRBV15 and TRBJ2-5, is DAMVIQNPRYQVTQFGKPVTLSCSQTLNHNVMYWYQQKSSQAPKLLFHYYDKDFNNEADTPDNFQSRRPNTSFCFLDIRSPGLGDTAMYLCATSRGSGLTQETQYFGPGTRLLVL.

This clone appeared a single time. The chain couples TRBV6-5 to TRBJ1-5; D is possibly TRBD1 (6 bases). The V gene's germline CDR1 is MNHEY and CDR2 SVGAGI. Trimming left V 6 bases short and J 2 bases short, with 11 bases between. The CDR3 consists of 14 residues. The CDR3 DNA is TGTGCCAGCAGCCCAGGGGCGGGCAATCAGCCCCAGCATTTT. Encoded protein: CASSPGAGNQPQHF.

This clone has only one observation. CDR3 in DNA: TGTGCCAGTAAGCGGCAGGGGGCAGGCGATGAGCAGTTCTTC. It translates to CASKRQGAGDEQFF. This chain links TRBV19 with TRBJ2-1, with 8 bases aligning to TRBD1. With 7 bases clipped from V and 8 bases from J, the junction kept 10 bases outside the gene matches. The CDR3 covers 14 residues. Germline loops: CDR1 LNHDA, CDR2 SQIVND (reference sequence).

The chain is built from TRBV13 and TRBJ2-7; no clear D. From germline, CDR1 is PRHDT and CDR2 FYEKMQ (reference sequence). The CDR3 contains 17 residues. V lost 1 base to trimming and J lost 2 bases, with 18 bases between them. The CDR3 DNA reads as TGTGCCAGCAGCTTAGCGTGGTCAGGTCCCCTCGCCTACGAGCAGTACTTC. Its protein is CASSLAWSGPLAYEQYF.

The chain carries TRBV12-5 and TRBJ2-2; 15 nucleotides align to TRBD2. CDR1 is LGHNT, CDR2 FRNRAP, per germline. The CDR3 length is 18 residues. V lost 5 bases, J lost 1 base, and 5 bases stayed unmatched. As DNA, the CDR3 is TGTGCTAGTGGTGGCGGACTAGCGGGAGGGGTGAACACCGGGGAGCTGTTTTTT. This encodes CASGGGLAGGVNTGELFF.

The rearrangement joins TRBV28 to TRBJ1-1; 9 nucleotides agree with TRBD1. This CDR3 comprises 14 residues. J lost 0 bases, V lost 6 bases, and 2 bases had no gene match. CDR1 and CDR2 from the germline V gene are MDHEN and SYDVKM. The DNA for the CDR3 is TGTGCCAGCAGGAGGACAGGGGTGAACACTGAAGCTTTCTTT. Translation: CASRRTGVNTEAFF.

The chain couples TRBV5-1 to TRBJ1-2, with no clear D. V lost 2 bases and J lost 8, with 13 bases in between. CDR1 SGHRS and CDR2 YFSETQ come from the germline V gene. The CDR3 totals 13 residues. The DNA for the CDR3 is TGCGCCAGCAGCTTCCTCACAAACGAAGGCTACACCTTC. Its translation is CASSFLTNEGYTF.

The chain combines TRBV9 with TRBJ2-7; D possibly uses TRBD1 or TRBD2 (5 bases each). There are 14 residues in the CDR3. V lost 4 bases and J 3 bases, leaving 14 bases between the germline ends. Germline CDR1 and CDR2: SGDLS and YYNGEE. DNA of the CDR3: TGTGCCAGCAGCTCAACCGGGGCGAGCTACGAGCAGTACTTC. This encodes CASSSTGASYEQYF.

The CDR3 DNA sequence: TGTGCCAGCAGTGAATCAGGGGGAGCGCCCCAGCATTTT. It encodes CASSESGGAPQHF. This sequence joins TRBV6-1 and TRBJ1-5; TRBD1 aligns across 7 bases. Germline CDR1 and CDR2: MNHNS and SASEGT. The CDR3 loop spans 13 amino acids. V was clipped by 2 bases and J by 9 bases; unmatched bases: 4.

In regard to this clone: The junction departs from the called germline gene at one end, perhaps through a read error. The V call is TRBV7-7, the J call TRBJ2-5; 11 bases map to TRBD1. The CDR3 covers 15 residues. The V gene's germline CDR1 is SSHAT and CDR2 FNYEAQ (reference sequence). CDR3 bases: TGTGCTAGCAGCTGGAGGACAGGGGGCGGAGAGACCCAGTACTTC. Amino acids: CASSWRTGGGETQYF.

This chain connects TRBV7-9 to TRBJ2-7; TRBD2 matches 8 bases. Per germline, CDR1 SEHNR and CDR2 FQNEAQ (reference sequence). This CDR3 has 14 residues. The J segment lost 5 bases and the V segment lost 5 bases, leaving 8 bases of the junction unmatched. CDR3 bases: TGTGCCAGCAGCCAGGCCGGGACTAGTAACGAGCAGTACTTC. Translating it yields CASSQAGTSNEQYF.

The chain is built from TRBV4-3 and TRBJ2-7, with D unclear. Germline CDR1 is LGHNA and CDR2 is YSLEER. This CDR3 is built from 14 residues. Trimming took 0 bases from V and 3 from J, leaving 9 bases between them. The DNA for the CDR3 is TGCGCCAGCAGCCAAGAATCAAACCACTACGAGCAGTACTTC. This codes for CASSQESNHYEQYF.

J is TRBJ2-1 and V is TRBV29-1, with D perhaps matching TRBD1 or TRBD2 (6 bases each). V lost 2 bases, J lost 1 base, and 9 bases lay in between. The CDR3 sequence is 14 residues long. CDR1 SQVTM and CDR2 ANQGSEA come from the germline V gene. DNA for the CDR3: TGCAGCGTTGAAAGGGGGGCTTCCTACAATGAGCAGTTCTTC. Protein: CSVERGASYNEQFF.

The CDR3 bases are TGTGCCAGCAGATACCGGGACAGGGGTGAGCAGTACTTC. Protein sequence: CASRYRDRGEQYF. V and J are TRBV6-5 and TRBJ2-7, with 10 bases aligning to TRBD1. The V segment lost 6 bases and the J segment 7 bases; nucleotides outside the gene matches: 6. In germline, CDR1 is MNHEY, CDR2 SVGAGI. The CDR3 is made up of 13 amino acids.

The CDR3 region has the DNA TGTGCCAGCAGTTACTCAGGCATAAGCTCTGGAAACACCATATATTTT. As protein: CASSYSGISSGNTIYF. The chain employs TRBV6-5 and TRBJ1-3; no clear D. V was shortened by 0 bases and J by 0 bases, with 9 bases between the two germline ends. CDR1 and CDR2 from the germline V gene are MNHEY and SVGAGI. CDR3 length equals 16 residues.

This rearrangement joins TRBV4-2 to TRBJ2-1; D ambiguous. Germline CDR1 is LGHNA and CDR2 is YNFKEQ. The CDR3 is made up of 13 amino acids. V lost 2 bases to trimming and J lost 5 bases, with 7 bases between them. The CDR3 loop is CASSQLVNNEQFF. In DNA, the CDR3 is TGTGCCAGCAGCCAACTAGTGAACAATGAGCAGTTCTTC.

The chain recombines TRBV5-4 with TRBJ2-5; D is unresolved. Trimming pared 0 bases from V and 5 bases from J, leaving 17 bases between. CDR3 length: 16 residues. Germline V gene data show CDR1 as SGHNT and CDR2 as YYREEE (reference sequence). CDR3 bases: TGTGCCAGCAGCTTGGCCGCGGCAGAGGTTCGGGAGACCCAGTACTTC. It encodes CASSLAAAEVRETQYF.